Below, 2 T cell receptor beta chains from the same sample are listed, as sequenced in a study of CD8 T cells in Susac syndrome. Reverse transcription of 0.5 to 1 ug RNA was performed with random hexamers. TCRdb re-called the immunoSEQ multiplex PCR reads through MiXCR, storing one row per CDR3 protein. The sample yields some 450,000 distinct CDR3 sequences, approximately 85% seen once. Sequencing used CD8+ T cells from PBMCs. The receptors shown here come from a human donor with multiple sclerosis.

This chain joins TRBV15 and TRBJ2-7; 7 bases agree with TRBD1. The V gene end was trimmed by 4 bases and the J gene end by 3 bases; junction bases not matched to a gene: 3. The CDR3 is made up of 13 amino acids. Per the germline V gene, CDR1 is LNHNV and CDR2 is YYDKDF (reference sequence). CDR3 coding DNA: TGTGCCACCAGCATCAGGGGGAGCTACGAGCAGTACTTC. It translates to CATSIRGSYEQYF.

CDR3 nucleotide sequence: TGTGCCAGCAGTTATAACAGGGGTGAGCAGTTCTTC. It yields the protein CASSYNRGEQFF. The chain has TRBV7-6 and TRBJ2-1; 7 bases align to TRBD1. The J segment lost 9 bases and the V segment lost 6 bases, leaving 5 bases of the junction unmatched. Germline V gene data show CDR1 as SGHVS and CDR2 as FNYEAQ. The CDR3 length is 12 residues.